The 8 T cell receptor beta chains in this list originate from one sample, sequenced in a study of blood T cell repertoires in COVID-19. Clones were read by immunoSEQ multiplex PCR, and TCRdb kept only the in-frame ones, dropping some. The data hold about 490,000 clones, with over 75% observed a single time. The sequenced sample consisted of peripheral blood. The receptors originated from a human donor in a cohort sampled during active COVID-19.

The chain links TRBV7-8 to TRBJ1-1; D is possibly TRBD1 (6 bases). Germline V gives CDR1 SGHVS, CDR2 FQNEAQ. The germline V and J ends were trimmed by 5 bases and 6 bases, with 22 bases remaining between them. The length of the CDR3 is 16 residues. The CDR3 is CASSPPLQGLVSEAFF. The CDR3 region has the DNA TGTGCCAGCAGCCCCCCTTTACAGGGATTGGTCTCTGAAGCTTTCTTT.

The chain couples TRBV3-1 (or the pseudogene TRBV3-2) to TRBJ1-6; D is perhaps TRBD1 (5 bases). The CDR3 totals 16 residues. CDR1 and CDR2 (germline): LGHDT, YNNKEL (reference sequence). The ends were cut back, 0 bases at V and 8 bases at J, with 14 bases in the middle. CDR3 amino acids: CASSQDWGVLDSPLHF. The CDR3 DNA reads TGTGCCAGCAGCCAAGATTGGGGGGTTCTGGATTCACCCCTCCACTTT.

V gene TRBV9 combines with J gene TRBJ2-5, with D possibly matching TRBD2 (6 bases). V gave up 0 bases and J gave up 3 bases, with 9 bases separating them. The germline V gene has CDR1 SGDLS and CDR2 YYNGEE. This CDR3 is built from 14 residues. The CDR3 bases are TGTGCCAGCAGCGTAGATGGAGGGAAAGAGACCCAGTACTTC. Translated: CASSVDGGKETQYF.

The rearrangement joins TRBV2 to TRBJ2-5; 8 bases are a match to TRBD2. The germline CDR1 and CDR2 sequences are SNHLY and FYNNEI. This CDR3 is 15 amino acids long. V was pared by 6 bases and J by 2 bases, with 8 bases of the junction left unmatched. CDR3 protein: CASRAGLVGQETQYF. The CDR3 coding sequence is TGTGCCAGCAGGGCGGGACTAGTGGGTCAAGAGACCCAGTACTTC.

This clone was seen many times. Mismatch with germline at one junction end may stem from a read error. The chain has TRBV29-1 and TRBJ1-2, with D maybe TRBD1 (5 bases). Germline-derived CDR1 and CDR2 are SQVTM and ANQGSEA. The CDR3 consists of 11 residues. In DNA form, the CDR3 reads TGCAGCGTTGCCGGGACTGCTACACCCGACTTC. This gives the protein CSVAGTATPDF.

This clone was seen once. The chain couples TRBV5-4 to TRBJ2-2, with D unresolved. CDR3 length: 14 residues. Trimming removed 2 bases from V and 2 bases from J, with 7 bases in between. Germline CDR1 and CDR2: SGHNT and YYREEE (reference sequence). The CDR3 region has the DNA TGTGCCAGCAGCTTAGAGGCAAACACCGGGGAGCTGTTTTTT. It specifies CASSLEANTGELFF. Full variable domain (rest looked up from reference TRBV5-4 and TRBJ2-2): ETGVTQSPTHLIKTRGQQVTLRCSSQSGHNTVSWYQQALGQGPQFIFQYYREEENGRGNFPPRFSGLQFPNYSSELNVNALELDDSALYLCASSLEANTGELFFGEGSRLTVL.

This chain joins TRBV28 and TRBJ2-1; 9 nucleotides align to TRBD2. Germline CDR1 and CDR2: MDHEN and SYDVKM. The CDR3 has 15 amino acids. V lost 0 bases to trimming and J lost 7 bases; unmatched junction nucleotides: 4. The CDR3 sequence is CASSLWGTSRNEQFF. The CDR3 bases are TGTGCCAGCAGTTTATGGGGGACTAGCAGGAATGAGCAGTTCTTC. The full variable domain, in which reference TRBV28 and TRBJ2-1 provide the parts outside the CDR3, is DVKVTQSSRYLVKRTGEKVFLECVQDMDHENMFWYRQDPGLGLRLIYFSYDVKMKEKGDIPEGYSVSREKKERFSLILESASTNQTSMYLCASSLWGTSRNEQFFGPGTRLTVL.

This clone was observed once. A read error may account for a junction end that differs from germline. CDR3 nucleotide sequence: TGTGCCTGGAGCGACGGGACAGGGCGGAGAGTTTTT. Residues: CAWSDGTGRRVF. The chain has TRBV30 and TRBJ1-4, with TRBD1 matching over 9 bases. Germline V gives CDR1 GTSNPN, CDR2 SVGIG (reference sequence). The CDR3 consists of 12 residues.